The sample holds a few counts of the clone carrying this TCR beta chain. Unique molecular identifiers tagged the TCR beta cDNA libraries. cDNA molecules numbering around 500,000 came from approximately 1 to 10 million T cells. TCRdb processed the PCR reads anew with MiXCR; each CDR3 protein has one entry. This sample carries about 460,000 distinct CDR3 sequences, less than 45% of them seen once, and the ten largest clones take roughly an eighth. These data come from a study of post-analysis software for immune sequencing data. Overall study: Recorded disease courses covered relapsing-remitting, secondary progressive and progressive-relapsing multiple sclerosis. Some patients had no subtype annotation.

The source of this sequence is a girl aged 5 to 17 with multiple sclerosis. Specimen: blood.

CDR3 protein: CASSDLDRAVDTEAFF. In DNA form, the CDR3 reads TGTGCCAGCAGTGATTTGGACAGGGCGGTGGACACTGAAGCTTTCTTT. This rearrangement joins TRBV27 to TRBJ1-1, with TRBD1 identical over 8 bases. Germline lookup yields CDR1 MNHEY and CDR2 SMNVEV (reference sequence). The CDR3 spans 16 residues. The J segment lost 3 bases and the V segment lost 5 bases, leaving 11 bases of the junction unmatched.